Listed below are T cell receptor beta chains from one sample, sequenced in a study of shared T cell receptors in the human thymus. Measured with immunoSEQ multiplex PCR; TCRdb has only the in-frame clones, and not every one. The sample holds over 650,000 clones, approximately 89% seen once. This sample also appeared in a second study, on human thymus T cells.

Sequencing used thymocytes. Receptors were obtained from a boy in the first two years of life with a congenital heart defect. Both conserved end residues are part of each CDR3. Each record gives: clone size, J gene, V gene, D gene, CDR3 DNA, CDR3 protein. A D gene is named only where the DNA matches it firmly. Size values are once, few and many counts, or a class for expanded clones, and some rows have none.

>.|TRBJ2-3|TRBV4-3|.
TGCGCCAGCAGCCAAGACTCCCCGGTTGGTTGGCGGACAGATACGCAGTATTTT
CASSQDSPVGWRTDTQYF
>.|TRBJ2-4|TRBV5-8|.
TGTGCCAGCAGCTCCCCAGAAGGACACCCGAAAAAAAACATTCAGTACTTC
CASSSPEGHPKKNIQYF
>few|TRBJ2-3|TRBV4-1|TRBD2
TGCGCCAGCAGCCAACGAGCGGGGTCCGGCTCAGATACGCAGTATTTT
CASSQRAGSGSDTQYF
>.|TRBJ1-1|TRBV19|.
TGTGCCAGTAGTACCCATCGTTCCAGGGGAGCCACTGAAGCTTTCTTT
CASSTHRSRGATEAFF
>.|TRBJ1-2|TRBV9|.
TGTGCCAGCAGCGGGATACAGGGATCAAGCTACACCTTC
CASSGIQGSSYTF
>.|TRBJ1-2|TRBV18|.
TGTGCCAGCTCACCTCCGCGGGGGCGGGGTAAGGTATCTGGCTACACCTTC
CASSPPRGRGKVSGYTF
>.|TRBJ1-2|TRBV18|.
TGTGCCAGCTCACCACCGGGACTGAACTATGGCTACACCTTC
CASSPPGLNYGYTF
>.|TRBJ1-1|TRBV14|.
TGTGCCAGCAGCCAAGAGTCCGGGGACTGGACTGAAGCTTTCTTT
CASSQESGDWTEAFF
>.|TRBJ2-7|TRBV5-1|.
TGCGCCAGCAGCTTGACCCGGGTTAGCTCCTACGGGCAGTACTTC
CASSLTRVSSYGQYF
>.|TRBJ1-1|TRBV27|TRBD1
TGTGCCAGCGGGGCAGGGGGTCGAGCTTTCTTT
CASGAGGRAFF